This T cell receptor beta chain was captured by sequencing in a study of cytomegalovirus exposure and HLA in healthy donors. In the PCR, 60 Vbeta and 13 Jbeta primers were used. Some clones are missing from TCRdb's copy, which holds only in-frame ones; the method was immunoSEQ multiplex PCR. The sample gives more than 110,000 clones, 80% of which show up once; 5.1% is in the top ten. The clonotype was recovered from a male donor in good health and CMV-seronegative. Sequencing was carried out using PBMCs.

The CDR3 sequence is CASSLTGNFGYTF. The CDR3 coding sequence is TGTGCCAGCAGCCTAACAGGGAATTTTGGCTACACCTTC. V gene TRBV9 combines with J gene TRBJ1-2, with D perhaps TRBD1 (6 bases). There are 13 residues in the CDR3. CDR1 SGDLS and CDR2 YYNGEE come from the germline V gene. V lost 4 bases and J 7 bases, leaving 14 bases between the germline ends.